Below are 20 T cell receptor beta chains sequenced from a single sample in a study of cytomegalovirus exposure and HLA in healthy donors. Clones were sequenced by immunoSEQ multiplex PCR, and TCRdb holds only the in-frame ones, with some missing. The sample shows 120,000 to 150,000 clones, 70% to 90% of them seen only once. The sample comprised PBMCs. Source of these receptors: a man aged 18 to 35 in good health and CMV-seropositive.

The chain combines TRBV5-1 with TRBJ1-1; maybe TRBD1 (5 bases). The CDR3 totals 16 residues. Germline-derived CDR1 and CDR2 are SGHRS and YFSETQ. Trimming cost V 2 bases and J 1 base, with 15 bases left between them. The CDR3, as DNA: TGCGCCAGCAGCTTCCTAACAGGAACTCCGAACACTGAAGCTTTCTTT. Translation gives CASSFLTGTPNTEAFF. The whole variable domain, remainder taken from reference TRBV5-1 and TRBJ1-1, is KAGVTQTPRYLIKTRGQQVTLSCSPISGHRSVSWYQQTPGQGLQFLFEYFSETQRNKGNFPGRFSGRQFSNSRSEMNVSTLELGDSALYLCASSFLTGTPNTEAFFGQGTRLTVV.

The chain employs TRBV27 and TRBJ1-2; 10 nucleotides match TRBD1. The germline CDR1 and CDR2 sequences are MNHEY and SMNVEV (reference sequence). V was pared by 6 bases and J by 4 bases, with 8 bases of the junction left unmatched. The CDR3 is 15 residues long. CDR3 in amino acids: CASRSGTGESYGYTF. Here the CDR3 DNA reads TGTGCCAGCAGATCCGGGACAGGGGAATCCTATGGCTACACCTTC.

This clone was seen only once. The CDR3 nucleotides are TGTGCCAGCAGTTACTCACAGGCAGGGTCATCAGATACGCAGTATTTT. The encoded protein is CASSYSQAGSSDTQYF. The chain carries TRBV6-5 and TRBJ2-3; possibly TRBD1 for D (5 bases). Germline CDR1 is MNHEY and CDR2 is SVGAGI. The CDR3 totals 16 residues. V lost 0 bases and J 4 bases, leaving 14 bases between the germline ends.

This clone was seen a handful of times. The chain is built from TRBV19 and TRBJ2-7, with TRBD1 as a possible D gene (5 bases). V was shortened by 5 bases and J by 4 bases, with 15 bases between the two germline ends. The CDR3 runs 14 residues. Germline CDR1 reads LNHDA; CDR2 reads SQIVND (reference sequence). This CDR3 is CASSPLLGQYEQYF. The CDR3 region has the DNA TGTGCCAGTAGTCCACTCCTAGGACAATACGAGCAGTACTTC.

This clone appeared once. This chain links TRBV2 with TRBJ2-1; D is unresolved. The CDR3 length is 13 residues. Germline V gene data show CDR1 as SNHLY and CDR2 as FYNNEI. V was cut by 4 bases and J by 9 bases, with 13 bases left in between. The DNA for the CDR3 is TGTGCCAGCAGTGTTGGGCGTCCGAGTGAGCAGTTCTTC. It encodes CASSVGRPSEQFF.

This sequence joins TRBV30 and TRBJ1-2; D unclear. Germline V CDR1 and CDR2: GTSNPN, SVGIG (reference sequence). Trimming left V 3 bases short and J 8 bases short, with 28 bases between. The CDR3 covers 17 residues. The CDR3 nucleotides read TGTGCCTGGAGAGAGGTCATCATCCGGGGTGTTAAAGGAGGCTACACCTTC. Translating gives CAWREVIIRGVKGGYTF.

The V gene is TRBV27, the J gene TRBJ1-2; tentative D call: TRBD1 (5 bases). The CDR3 is 13 amino acids. The germline V gene has CDR1 MNHEY and CDR2 SMNVEV (reference sequence). Trimming stripped 3 bases from V and 5 bases from J, with 10 bases between. The CDR3 here is CASSFAGSYGYTF. CDR3 in DNA: TGTGCCAGCAGTTTTGCAGGGTCGTATGGCTACACCTTC.

V gene TRBV6-4 combines with J gene TRBJ2-4; TRBD1 matches 10 bases. V was clipped by 3 bases and J by 6 bases; unmatched bases: 2. Germline CDR1 is MRHNA and CDR2 is SNTAGT. CDR3 length equals 14 residues. In DNA, the CDR3 is TGTGCCAGCAGTGAAGGACAGGGGGGAAACATTCAGTACTTC. Its translation is CASSEGQGGNIQYF.

CDR3 DNA sequence: TGTGCCAGCTCCGGGGGAAACACCATATATTTT. Protein product: CASSGGNTIYF. The chain carries TRBV18 and TRBJ1-3; no reliable D call. The CDR3 totals 11 residues. Per germline, CDR1 KGHSH and CDR2 LQKENI. V shed 6 bases and J shed 4 bases, with 4 bases lying between them. Based on the CDR3 plus reference TRBV18 and TRBJ1-3, the full variable domain is NAGVMQNPRHLVRRRGQEARLRCSPMKGHSHVYWYRQLPEEGLKFMVYLQKENIIDESGMPKERFSAEFPKEGPSILRIQQVVRGDSAAYFCASSGGNTIYFGEGSWLTVV.

The chain recombines TRBV6-5 with TRBJ2-3; 9 bases map to TRBD2. Unmatched junction bases numbered 6, after V lost 0 bases and J lost 5 bases. The CDR3 spans 16 residues. Germline-derived CDR1 and CDR2 are MNHEY and SVGAGI. The DNA for the CDR3 is TGTGCCAGCAGTTACTCCCTGCGGGGGGGCCGAGATACGCAGTATTTT. This sequence encodes CASSYSLRGGRDTQYF.

The chain joins TRBV5-6 to TRBJ1-2, with 8 bases aligning to TRBD1. Germline CDR1 reads SGHDT; CDR2 reads YYEEEE. The CDR3 is 12 amino acids. V trimming: 7 bases; J trimming: 5 bases; junction bases outside the gene matches: 4. The CDR3 coding sequence is TGTGCCAGCTCCGACAGGGGTTATGGCTACACCTTC. Encoded protein: CASSDRGYGYTF.

Remarks on this clone: An end of the junction does not agree with germline; a read error may underlie this. The rearrangement links TRBV7-2 to TRBJ2-5; 9 bases map to TRBD2. Germline V gene data show CDR1 as SGHTA and CDR2 as FQGNSA. The CDR3 length is 13 residues. CDR3 DNA: TGTGCCAGCAGCTTGTTAGCGGGGGCCACTAAGGACTTC. Its translation: CASSLLAGATKDF. The full variable domain, rest sourced from reference TRBV7-2 and TRBJ2-5, is GAGVSQSPSNKVTEKGKDVELRCDPISGHTALYWYRQSLGQGLEFLIYFQGNSAPDKSGLPSDRFSAERTGGSVSTLTIQRTQQEDSAVYLCASSLLAGATKDFGPGTRLLVL.

V is TRBV27 and J is TRBJ2-3; 10 bases agree with TRBD2. Per germline, CDR1 MNHEY and CDR2 SMNVEV (reference sequence). This CDR3 has 15 amino acids. After removal of 11 bases from V and 1 base from J, the junction contained 9 bases not matched to a gene. CDR3 sequence: CACWTSGWGTDTQYF. In DNA form, the CDR3 reads TGTGCCTGCTGGACTAGCGGCTGGGGCACAGATACGCAGTATTTT.

This chain joins TRBV18 and TRBJ2-3; perhaps TRBD2 as D (6 bases). Germline loops: CDR1 KGHSH, CDR2 LQKENI. Trimming removed 3 bases at V and 0 bases at J, with 10 bases between. This CDR3 has 15 residues. The CDR3 region is CASSPYRESTDTQYF. The CDR3 coding sequence is TGTGCCAGCTCACCCTATCGGGAGAGCACAGATACGCAGTATTTT.

The chain carries TRBV2 and TRBJ2-1; 8 bases line up with TRBD1. Germline lookup yields CDR1 SNHLY and CDR2 FYNNEI. This CDR3 comprises 13 residues. The V gene end was trimmed by 3 bases and the J gene end by 7 bases; junction bases not matched to a gene: 2. The CDR3 loop reads CASSDTGGNEQFF. CDR3 DNA: TGTGCCAGCAGTGATACAGGGGGTAATGAGCAGTTCTTC.

Only one count was recorded for this clone. At the DNA level, this CDR3 is encoded by other sequences in the same sample as well. V gene TRBV11-2 combines with J gene TRBJ1-1; D is ambiguous. The CDR3 consists of 13 residues. Trimming removed 4 bases at V and 0 bases at J, with 6 bases between. Germline V gives CDR1 SGHAT, CDR2 FQNNGV. The CDR3: CASSSTVNTEAFF. Written as DNA, the CDR3 is TGTGCCAGCAGCTCCACAGTGAACACTGAAGCTTTCTTT.

The genes are TRBV5-1 and TRBJ1-4; unclear D gene. V lost 0 bases, J lost 1 base, and 10 bases lay in between. Germline V CDR1 and CDR2: SGHRS, YFSETQ. CDR3 length: 16 amino acids. CDR3 in amino acids: CASSLGIQRTNEKLFF. The CDR3 DNA is TGCGCCAGCAGCTTGGGAATACAGAGAACTAATGAAAAACTGTTTTTT.

This chain connects TRBV11-3 to TRBJ2-4, with D possibly being TRBD2 (5 bases). Germline V gene sequence: CDR1 SGHNT, CDR2 YENEEA. Trimming stripped 0 bases from V and 5 bases from J, with 8 bases between. The CDR3 has 14 residues. The CDR3 coding sequence is TGTGCCAGCAGCTTAGATCTGAGGGAAAACATTCAGTACTTC. It codes for CASSLDLRENIQYF.

This rearrangement joins TRBV5-1 to TRBJ2-1; maybe TRBD1 (6 bases). This CDR3 comprises 15 residues. V shed 2 bases and J shed 4 bases, with 13 bases lying between them. Germline V CDR1 and CDR2: SGHRS, YFSETQ. The CDR3 region has the DNA TGCGCCAGCAGCTTACAGTCAGGGACATACAATGAGCAGTTCTTC. It codes for CASSLQSGTYNEQFF.

V usage is TRBV11-2 and J usage is TRBJ2-2; D remains ambiguous. Germline CDR1 is SGHAT and CDR2 is FQNNGV. The ends were cut back, 0 bases at V and 0 bases at J, with 5 bases in the middle. This CDR3 spans 15 amino acids. This CDR3 is CASSLDRANTGELFF. In nucleotides, the CDR3 is TGTGCCAGCAGCTTAGATCGGGCGAACACCGGGGAGCTGTTTTTT.